These T cell receptor beta chains were read from a single sample in a study of shared clonotypes between healthy human individuals. Profiled with immunoSEQ multiplex PCR; TCRdb holds only in-frame clones, not every one. In the table there are some 2,000,000 clones, about 95% of which are singletons. The sample comprised naive CD8+ T cells sorted from blood. The receptors were gathered from a young man in good health. CDR3s include the opening cysteine and the closing phenylalanine or tryptophan. The order of the fields is D gene, V gene, J gene, clone size, CDR3 DNA, CDR3 protein. The D gene is left open where the match is weak. A row's size may be missing; if present it is once, few, many or a size class.

-	TRBV5-6	TRBJ2-7	-	TGTGCCAGCAGCTTACTTAGCCGGGACAAACTCTCCTACGAGCAGTACTTC	CASSLLSRDKLSYEQYF
TRBD2	TRBV7-2	TRBJ2-1	-	TGTGCCAGCAGCTTAGCCCGGACTAGTGGCCATGAGCAGTTCTTC	CASSLARTSGHEQFF
TRBD1	TRBV5-1	TRBJ1-2	-	TGCGCCAGCAGCTTCCATCCGCCCAAGGGACAGGATAACTATGGCTACACCTTC	CASSFHPPKGQDNYGYTF
TRBD1	TRBV4-1	TRBJ2-1	few	TGCGCCAGCAGCCAAGAGCCGACAGGGATCTACAATGAGCAGTTCTTC	CASSQEPTGIYNEQFF
TRBD1	TRBV2	TRBJ2-1	-	TGTGCCAAAAGGACAGGGGCAATATACAATGAGCAGTTCTTC	CAKRTGAIYNEQFF
TRBD2	TRBV6-1	TRBJ2-1	-	TGTGCCAGCAACCGTCTAGCGGGGTCCTACAATGAGCAGTTCTTC	CASNRLAGSYNEQFF
-	TRBV7-6	TRBJ1-1	-	TGTGCCAGCAGCCCGACGGTGAGGAACACTGAAGCTTTCTTT	CASSPTVRNTEAFF
-	TRBV19	TRBJ1-4	once	TGTGCCAGTAGTATTGTACTTAATGAAAAACTGTTTTTT	CASSIVLNEKLFF
-	TRBV27	TRBJ2-7	once	TGTGCCAGCAGTTTACGCAGGGAATACGAGCAGTACTTC	CASSLRREYEQYF
-	TRBV4-2	TRBJ1-1	-	TGTGCCAGCAGCCAAGCATCAGGGGACGTTGAAGCTTTCTTT	CASSQASGDVEAFF
-	TRBV27	TRBJ1-6	-	TGTGCCAGCGGGGTCAGGGGTCCCCCATCACCCCTCCACTTT	CASGVRGPPSPLHF
-	TRBV9	TRBJ2-6	once	TGTGCCAGCAGCGATGAGGGCGCTGGGGCCAACGTCCTGACTTTC	CASSDEGAGANVLTF
-	TRBV5-1	TRBJ2-7	once	TGCGCCAGCAGCCCTAGGCGGCATAACTACGAGCAGTACTTC	CASSPRRHNYEQYF
-	TRBV30	TRBJ2-3	few	TGTGCCTGGAGTGGCGGGGGCGGCCCAGATACGCAGTATTTT	CAWSGGGGPDTQYF
-	TRBV28	TRBJ2-1	-	TGTGCCAGCAGCCTAACAGGGTTGGTTGAGCAGTTCTTC	CASSLTGLVEQFF
-	TRBV7-7	TRBJ2-7	-	TGTGCTAGCAGCTTTGGAGTGGAGTACGAGCAGTACTTC	CASSFGVEYEQYF
TRBD1	TRBV11-2	TRBJ2-4	-	TGTGCCAGCAGCTTTGACAGGGAAAACATTCAGTACTTC	CASSFDRENIQYF
-	TRBV6-6	TRBJ1-6	-	TGTGCCACTACGGGACTGGAGAATTCACCCCTCCACTTT	CATTGLENSPLHF
-	TRBV28	TRBJ1-1	-	TGTGCCAGCAGTCCCCGAAACACTGAAGCTTTCTTT	CASSPRNTEAFF
-	TRBV5-8	TRBJ2-1	few	TGTGCCAGCAGCTTGGGGCAGGTTGACGTTGAGCAGTTCTTC	CASSLGQVDVEQFF
TRBD1	TRBV7-8	TRBJ2-3	-	TGTGCCAGCAGCTACCGGGACAGGGGCACAGATACGCAGTATTTT	CASSYRDRGTDTQYF
-	TRBV6-5	TRBJ2-1	-	TGTGCCAGCAGTTACTCTCTAGACCCTTACAATGAGCAGTTCTTC	CASSYSLDPYNEQFF
TRBD2	TRBV27	TRBJ2-5	-	TGTGCCAGCAGAAGCGGGGGGGCGGAGACCCAGTACTTC	CASRSGGAETQYF
TRBD2	TRBV4-1	TRBJ2-7	-	TGCGCCAGCAGCCAAGGGGGACTAGCGCCCTACGAGCAGTACTTC	CASSQGGLAPYEQYF
TRBD2	TRBV7-9	TRBJ2-7	-	TGTGCCAGCATGGGGGGGTCCTACGAGCAGTACTTC	CASMGGSYEQYF
-	TRBV4-3	TRBJ2-2	-	TGCGCCAGCAGCCAAGATCTAGGGATCGGGGTCTCCACCGGGGAGCTGTTTTTT	CASSQDLGIGVSTGELFF